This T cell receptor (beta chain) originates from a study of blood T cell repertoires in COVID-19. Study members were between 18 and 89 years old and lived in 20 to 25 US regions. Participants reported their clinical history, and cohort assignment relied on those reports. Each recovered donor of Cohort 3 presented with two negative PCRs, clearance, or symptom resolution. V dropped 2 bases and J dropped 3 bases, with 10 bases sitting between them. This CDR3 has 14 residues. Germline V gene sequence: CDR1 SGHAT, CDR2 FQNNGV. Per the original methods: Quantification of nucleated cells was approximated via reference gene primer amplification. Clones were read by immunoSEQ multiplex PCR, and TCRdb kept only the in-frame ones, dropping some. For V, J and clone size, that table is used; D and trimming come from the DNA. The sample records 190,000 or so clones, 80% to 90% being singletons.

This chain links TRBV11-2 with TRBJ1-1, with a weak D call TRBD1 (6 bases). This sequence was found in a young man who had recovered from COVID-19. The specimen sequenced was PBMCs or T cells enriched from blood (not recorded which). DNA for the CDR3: TGTGCCAGCAGCTTATACAGGGAAGACACTGAAGCTTTCTTT. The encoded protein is CASSLYREDTEAFF.